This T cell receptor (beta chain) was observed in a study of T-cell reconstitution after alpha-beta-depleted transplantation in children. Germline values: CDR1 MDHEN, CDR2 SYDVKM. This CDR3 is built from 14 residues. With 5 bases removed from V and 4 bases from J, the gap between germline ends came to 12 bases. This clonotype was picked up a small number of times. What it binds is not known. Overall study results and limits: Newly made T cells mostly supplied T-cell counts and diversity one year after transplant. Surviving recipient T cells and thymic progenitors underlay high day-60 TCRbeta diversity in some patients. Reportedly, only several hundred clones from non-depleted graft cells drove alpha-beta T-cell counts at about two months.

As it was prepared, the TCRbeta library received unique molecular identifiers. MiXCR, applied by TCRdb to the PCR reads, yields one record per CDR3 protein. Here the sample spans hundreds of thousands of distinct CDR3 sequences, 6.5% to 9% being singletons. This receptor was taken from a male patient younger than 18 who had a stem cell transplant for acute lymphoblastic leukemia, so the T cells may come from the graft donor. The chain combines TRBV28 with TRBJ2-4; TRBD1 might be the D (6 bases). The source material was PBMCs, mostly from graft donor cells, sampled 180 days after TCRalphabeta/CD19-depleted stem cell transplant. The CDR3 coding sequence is TGTGCCAGCAGTACCGGGACACTAAAAAACATTCAGTACTTC. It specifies CASSTGTLKNIQYF.